The clone carrying this T cell receptor (beta chain) was recorded at least ten times. What it binds is not known. Using around 10 ml of fresh peripheral blood, PBMCs were prepared. The V gene end was trimmed by 10 bases and the J gene end by 14 bases; junction bases not matched to a gene: 8. Germline assignment: CDR1 WNHNN and CDR2 SYGVQD (reference sequence). The CDR3 covers 12 residues. The source of the sample is a study of T cells in Graves' hyperthyroidism and ophthalmopathy. In the study overall: The authors collected peripheral blood at initial diagnosis, before any treatment. Study-wide results and limits: In validation, the model predicted ophthalmopathy. These predictions came a median approximately six months before onset. Among clonotypes expanded in thyroid above 0.001, most were also found in blood.

TCR beta CDR3 regions were amplified from RNA transcripts. HTBI primers drove first-round RT-PCR of the TCR CDR3. TCRdb recomputed calls from the multiplex PCR reads with MiXCR, one row per CDR3 protein. The sample lists 90,000 to 120,000 distinct CDR3 sequences, approximately 15% occurring once. V gene TRBV10-1 combines with J gene TRBJ2-1; 13 nucleotides agree with TRBD2. Sequencing was carried out using blood. The sequence was obtained from a woman in her fifties or sixties with Graves' hyperthyroidism. The CDR3 sequence: CATGTSGIGEFF. CDR3 nucleotides: TGCGCCACCGGGACTAGCGGGATAGGAGAGTTCTTC.